These 21 T cell receptor beta chains originate from one sample sequenced in a study of CD8 T cells in Susac syndrome. cDNA came from about 0.5 to 1 ug RNA primed by random hexamers. MiXCR, applied by TCRdb to the immunoSEQ multiplex PCR reads, yields one record per CDR3 protein. The sample shows around 130,000 distinct CDR3 sequences, 85% to 95% of them seen only once. Sequenced sample: CD4+ T cells from PBMCs. These receptors all come from a human donor with multiple sclerosis.

The chain links TRBV30 to TRBJ1-4; D is possibly TRBD1 (5 bases). The germline V and J ends were trimmed by 0 bases and 8 bases, with 10 bases remaining between them. The germline V gene has CDR1 GTSNPN and CDR2 SVGIG (reference sequence). The length of the CDR3 is 13 residues. The CDR3 DNA is TGTGCCTGGAGTGTTCCGGGGACCGAAAAACTGTTTTTT. It specifies CAWSVPGTEKLFF. Complete variable domain (other parts from reference TRBV30 and TRBJ1-4): SQTIHQWPATLVQPVGSPLSLECTVEGTSNPNLYWYRQAAGRGLQLLFYSVGIGQISSEVPQNLSASRPQDRQFILSSKKLLLSDSGFYLCAWSVPGTEKLFFGSGTQLSVL.

The V gene is TRBV28, the J gene TRBJ2-2; D not resolved. This CDR3 region has 13 residues. Germline CDR1 and CDR2: MDHEN and SYDVKM. Trimming pared 11 bases from V and 7 bases from J, leaving 17 bases between. The CDR3 DNA is TGTGCCTGGTCGAGGAGTCTAAACGGGGAGCTGTTTTTT. It is translated as CAWSRSLNGELFF. Filled out from reference TRBV28 and TRBJ2-2, the complete variable domain reads DVKVTQSSRYLVKRTGEKVFLECVQDMDHENMFWYRQDPGLGLRLIYFSYDVKMKEKGDIPEGYSVSREKKERFSLILESASTNQTSMYLCAWSRSLNGELFFGEGSRLTVL.

V usage is TRBV20-1 and J usage is TRBJ1-1; no clear D gene. Germline V gives CDR1 DFQATT, CDR2 SNEGSKA (reference sequence). The CDR3 consists of 13 residues. V gave up 6 bases and J gave up 0 bases, with 11 bases separating them. The CDR3 sequence is CSAAARLNTEAFF. The CDR3, as DNA: TGCAGTGCCGCCGCACGGTTGAACACTGAAGCTTTCTTT.

The chain uses TRBV20-1 and TRBJ2-7; D uncertain. Per germline, CDR1 DFQATT and CDR2 SNEGSKA (reference sequence). V lost 2 bases, J lost 1 base, and 9 bases lay in between. This CDR3 is built from 13 residues. The CDR3 reads CSARLRVSYEQYF. CDR3 in DNA: TGCAGTGCTAGATTACGGGTATCCTACGAGCAGTACTTC.

V is TRBV5-6 and J is TRBJ2-5; the D gene is possibly TRBD2 (7 bases). V was trimmed by 4 bases and J by 6 bases, leaving 13 bases between them. CDR1 and CDR2 (germline): SGHDT, YYEEEE. The length of the CDR3 is 13 residues. The CDR3 DNA follows: TGTGCCAGCAGCCCTCGGGGGGCACAGACCCAGTACTTC. It translates to CASSPRGAQTQYF.

J is TRBJ2-5 and V is TRBV12-3 or TRBV12-4, with D maybe TRBD2 (7 bases). The CDR3 extends over 14 amino acids. The V and J ends lost 4 bases and 2 bases respectively, with 11 bases between them. CDR3 sequence reads: CASSYGGPQETQYF. CDR3 bases: TGTGCCAGCAGTTACGGGGGGCCACAAGAGACCCAGTACTTC.

The chain recombines TRBV6-6 with TRBJ2-3, with D tentatively TRBD2 (7 bases). The germline V gene has CDR1 MNHNY and CDR2 SVGAGI (reference sequence). V lost 6 bases to trimming and J lost 0 bases, with 16 bases between them. The CDR3 length is 16 residues. The DNA of the CDR3 is TGTGCCAGCAGGCCAAGCGGGACAACTAGCACAGATACGCAGTATTTT. Protein product: CASRPSGTTSTDTQYF.

CDR3 protein: CASSTGHGGSGANVLTF. The CDR3 DNA reads TGTGCCAGCAGCACCGGTCACGGCGGCTCTGGGGCCAACGTCCTGACTTTC. The chain couples TRBV5-4 to TRBJ2-6; D is unresolved. Germline loops: CDR1 SGHNT, CDR2 YYREEE (reference sequence). The CDR3 contains 17 residues. Trimming took off 4 bases at V and 0 bases at J, with 14 bases between the two ends.

The chain uses TRBV12-3 or TRBV12-4 and TRBJ2-3; TRBD1 matches 7 bases. This CDR3 region has 15 residues. The V gene end was trimmed by 1 base and the J gene end by 2 bases; junction bases not matched to a gene: 3. The CDR3 DNA reads as TGTGCCAGCAGTTTAGAGGGGGCTTCCACAGATACGCAGTATTTT. It specifies CASSLEGASTDTQYF.

In nucleotides, the CDR3 is TGCGCCAGCCGGCGACAGGGGGCGATTACTGAAGCTTTCTTT. As protein: CASRRQGAITEAFF. V is TRBV5-1 and J is TRBJ1-1; TRBD1 matches 10 bases. CDR1 is SGHRS and CDR2 is YFSETQ in the germline V gene. The CDR3 is made up of 14 amino acids. V was pared by 7 bases and J by 5 bases, with 8 bases of the junction left unmatched.

V gene TRBV18 combines with J gene TRBJ1-2; 9 positions agree with TRBD1. Looked up from germline, CDR1 is KGHSH and CDR2 is LQKENI. After removal of 2 bases from V and 8 bases from J, the junction contained 12 bases not matched to a gene. CDR3 length: 16 amino acids. The CDR3 bases are TGTGCCAGCTCACCAGAGAAATCGGGACAGGGAGGCGGCTACACCTTC. Translating gives CASSPEKSGQGGGYTF.

V gene TRBV24-1 combines with J gene TRBJ2-3; TRBD1 might be the D (6 bases). Germline CDR1 is KGHDR and CDR2 is SFDVKD. Trimming stripped 3 bases from V and 1 base from J, with 10 bases between. There are 15 residues in the CDR3. The CDR3 DNA follows: TGTGCCACCAGTGATCGGGCAGGGGGCACAGATACGCAGTATTTT. Its protein is CATSDRAGGTDTQYF.

Only one count was recorded for this clonotype. The CDR3 sequence: CASSLSQGHGYTF. Written as DNA, the CDR3 is TGTGCCAGCAGTTTGTCACAGGGACATGGCTACACCTTC. The chain couples TRBV27 to TRBJ1-2, with D possibly matching TRBD1 (6 bases). The CDR3 is 13 residues long. Germline assignment: CDR1 MNHEY and CDR2 SMNVEV (reference sequence). V shed 3 bases and J shed 6 bases, with 11 bases lying between them.

The chain joins TRBV18 to TRBJ1-6; a possible D gene is TRBD1 (5 bases). This CDR3 comprises 13 residues. V dropped 4 bases and J dropped 9 bases, with 10 bases sitting between them. The V gene's germline CDR1 is KGHSH and CDR2 LQKENI. The CDR3 coding sequence is TGTGCCAGCTCACAAAGGGACCGTTCACCCCTCCACTTT. This codes for CASSQRDRSPLHF.

The rearrangement joins TRBV29-1 to TRBJ1-3, with TRBD1 matching 12 bases. With V trimmed by 2 bases and J by 1 base, 15 bases remained unmatched. Germline assignment: CDR1 SQVTM and CDR2 ANQGSEA. The CDR3 contains 20 residues. The CDR3 protein is CSVELRPRDRGLQSGNTIYF. The CDR3 DNA reads as TGCAGCGTTGAACTTCGGCCTCGGGACAGGGGGCTCCAATCTGGAAACACCATATATTTT.

CDR3 residues: CASTRSGGLYEQYF. The CDR3 DNA is TGTGCCAGCACGAGAAGCGGGGGACTCTACGAGCAGTACTTC. V usage is TRBV12-3 or TRBV12-4 and J usage is TRBJ2-7; 8 bases match TRBD2. Trimming at V came to 7 bases and at J to 3 bases, leaving 8 bases not matched to a gene. The CDR3 length is 14 residues.

This chain connects TRBV28 to TRBJ1-1; unclear D gene. Per germline, CDR1 MDHEN and CDR2 SYDVKM. The ends were cut back, 6 bases at V and 1 base at J, with 15 bases in the middle. The CDR3 totals 15 residues. The CDR3: CASREGGFENTEAFF. The CDR3 DNA reads as TGTGCCAGCAGGGAGGGTGGCTTCGAGAACACTGAAGCTTTCTTT.

The count of this clonotype is one. The chain employs TRBV20-1 and TRBJ2-5; D remains ambiguous. Per the germline V gene, CDR1 is DFQATT and CDR2 is SNEGSKA (reference sequence). CDR3 length: 13 residues. Trimming pared 2 bases from V and 0 bases from J, leaving 7 bases between. The CDR3 bases are TGCAGTGCTAGAAGGCCGGACCAAGAGACCCAGTACTTC. Encoded protein: CSARRPDQETQYF.

The rearrangement joins TRBV15 to TRBJ2-7; possible D gene TRBD1, 6 bases. The CDR3 extends over 16 amino acids. CDR1 and CDR2 (germline): LNHNV, YYDKDF (reference sequence). V was clipped by 0 bases and J by 2 bases, with 14 bases between them. The CDR3 protein is CATSRETGTQTYEQYF. The CDR3 bases are TGTGCCACCAGCAGAGAGACCGGGACACAGACCTACGAGCAGTACTTC.

The chain joins TRBV1 to TRBJ2-5. TRBV1 is designated a pseudogene. The CDR3 length is 16 residues. The CDR3 region has the DNA TGCACCAGCAGCCAAGATCTTAAACAGTCACAAGAGACCCAGTACTTC. It encodes CTSSQDLKQSQETQYF.

The rearrangement links TRBV27 to TRBJ2-7, with 10 bases identical to TRBD1. There are 14 residues in the CDR3. In germline, CDR1 is MNHEY, CDR2 SMNVEV (reference sequence). V lost 4 bases to trimming and J lost 6 bases; unmatched junction nucleotides: 6. The CDR3 coding sequence is TGTGCCAGCAGTTCATTGGGGACAGGGGTCGAGCAGTACTTC. Residues: CASSSLGTGVEQYF.